The rows below give T cell receptor beta chains drawn from one sample of a study of cytomegalovirus exposure and HLA in healthy donors. Assay: immunoSEQ multiplex PCR; the TCRdb copy retains only in-frame clones and omits some. This repertoire shows approximately 290,000 clones, 80% found once; its top ten account for about 0.29%. Sequencing used PBMCs. Source of these receptors: a girl aged 2 to 9 in good health and CMV-seronegative. The CDR3 runs from the conserved cysteine through the conserved F or W. Fields, in order: V gene, CDR3 length, J gene, D gene, clone size, CDR3 protein, CDR3 DNA. The D gene is left open where the match is weak. The size of a clone is reported for some rows only, either as once, few or many, or as a class for expanded clones.

TRBV9	18	TRBJ2-1	TRBD2	once	CASSEGLAGGPRNNEQFF	TGTGCCAGCAGCGAGGGACTAGCGGGAGGGCCTCGTAACAATGAGCAGTTCTTC
TRBV28	16	TRBJ2-3	.	.	CASSLGAGRSTDTQYF	TGTGCCAGCAGTTTGGGGGCAGGGAGAAGCACAGATACGCAGTATTTT
TRBV19	11	TRBJ2-2	.	once	CASRLAGELFF	TGTGCCAGTAGGCTAGCGGGGGAGCTGTTTTTT
TRBV5-1	17	TRBJ1-3	.	.	CASSFRPTGFSGNTIYF	TGCGCCAGCAGCTTTCGCCCAACAGGGTTCTCTGGAAACACCATATATTTT
TRBV11-2	13	TRBJ2-7	TRBD1	.	CASSFPDRSPSDF	TGTGCCAGCAGCTTTCCGGACAGGAGTCCATCTGACTTC
TRBV29-1	13	TRBJ2-1	TRBD2	.	CSVGTSGHNEQFF	TGCAGCGTTGGGACTAGCGGACACAATGAGCAGTTCTTC
TRBV28	17	TRBJ2-2	.	.	CASSLWVGRGDTGELFF	TGTGCCAGCAGTTTATGGGTGGGGCGTGGGGACACCGGGGAGCTGTTTTTT
TRBV10-1	15	TRBJ2-7	.	once	CASTTREEPTYEQYF	TGCGCCAGCACTACCAGGGAAGAACCCACCTACGAGCAGTACTTC
TRBV25-1	16	TRBJ1-2	TRBD1	.	CASSTYRTGNNYGYTF	TGTGCCAGCAGCACCTACAGGACAGGGAATAACTATGGCTACACCTTC
TRBV9	15	TRBJ1-5	.	few	CASSATGWGNQPQHF	TGTGCCAGCAGCGCTACAGGGTGGGGGAATCAGCCCCAGCATTTT
TRBV15	14	TRBJ2-7	TRBD2	.	CATSLQREAYEQYF	TGTGCCACCAGCCTACAGCGGGAGGCATACGAGCAGTACTTC
TRBV19	15	TRBJ2-2	TRBD1	few	CASRPEGQGIGELFF	TGTGCCAGTAGACCAGAGGGACAGGGAATAGGGGAGCTGTTTTTT
TRBV28	16	TRBJ1-4	.	few	CASSHIWALTNEKLFF	TGTGCCAGCAGCCACATCTGGGCCCTCACTAATGAAAAACTGTTTTTT
TRBV11-2	15	TRBJ2-7	.	.	CASSLEFGQTYEQYF	TGTGCCAGCAGCTTAGAGTTCGGACAGACCTACGAGCAGTACTTC
TRBV5-6	12	TRBJ1-1	TRBD1	.	CASSPTGSEAFF	TGTGCCAGCAGCCCGACAGGGAGTGAAGCTTTCTTT
TRBV28	14	TRBJ2-5	.	.	CASSLGRPGETQYF	TGTGCCAGCAGTTTGGGGCGTCCTGGGGAGACCCAGTACTTC
TRBV5-1	12	TRBJ2-1	.	.	CASSFERGEQFF	TGCGCCAGCAGCTTCGAAAGAGGAGAGCAGTTCTTC
TRBV2	13	TRBJ2-7	.	few	CASSGGGFYEQYF	TGTGCCAGCAGTGGGGGGGGCTTCTACGAGCAGTACTTC
TRBV5-4	15	TRBJ2-2	TRBD2	once	CASRGTSEQAGELFF	TGTGCCAGCAGAGGGACTAGCGAACAAGCCGGGGAGCTGTTTTTT
TRBV7-6	14	TRBJ2-5	.	.	CASSWTLGAETQYF	TGTGCCAGCAGCTGGACCCTGGGGGCGGAGACCCAGTACTTC
TRBV9	16	TRBJ1-3	.	.	CASSVDSGGVGNTIYF	TGTGCCAGCAGCGTAGATTCGGGGGGCGTTGGAAACACCATATATTTT
TRBV11-2	14	TRBJ1-5	TRBD1	.	CASSSTGENQPQHF	TGTGCCAGCAGCTCGACAGGGGAAAATCAGCCCCAGCATTTT
TRBV9	16	TRBJ2-1	TRBD1	.	CASSVSGTGGYNEQFF	TGTGCCAGCAGCGTCAGCGGGACAGGGGGCTACAATGAGCAGTTCTTC
TRBV5-1	16	TRBJ2-2	TRBD2	.	CASSLSSGRAPGELFF	TGCGCCAGCAGCTTGTCTAGCGGGAGGGCCCCCGGGGAGCTGTTTTTT
TRBV4-1	15	TRBJ1-6	.	.	CASSQDTGLSSPLHF	TGCGCCAGCAGCCAGGACACAGGGCTAAGTTCACCCCTCCACTTT
TRBV28	16	TRBJ1-2	.	.	CASSLGGGEFNYGYTF	TGTGCCAGCAGTTTAGGGGGGGGCGAGTTTAACTATGGCTACACCTTC
TRBV6-5	14	TRBJ2-1	TRBD1	.	CASSPTGGRYEQFF	TGTGCCAGCAGTCCGACAGGGGGCAGGTATGAGCAGTTCTTC
TRBV6-8	14	TRBJ2-4	TRBD1	.	CARGDRGAKNIQYF	TGTGCGAGAGGGGACAGGGGAGCCAAAAACATTCAGTACTTC
TRBV6-5	16	TRBJ2-3	TRBD2	.	CASSYDLRAGQDTQYF	TGTGCCAGCAGTTACGACCTCCGAGCGGGGCAAGATACGCAGTATTTT
TRBV27	12	TRBJ2-7	.	.	CASSGTDYEQYF	TGTGCCAGCTCCGGGACTGACTACGAGCAGTACTTC
TRBV21-1	18	TRBJ1-4	.	few	CASINKPGQGWCNEKLFF	TGTGCCAGCATCAACAAACCGGGACAGGGGTGGTGTAATGAAAAACTGTTTTTT
TRBV27	14	TRBJ2-1	.	.	CASSLSIRGTEQFF	TGTGCCAGCAGTTTATCGATTAGGGGTACCGAGCAGTTCTTC
TRBV5-4	15	TRBJ2-7	.	.	CASSLARGSSYEQYF	TGTGCCAGCAGCTTAGCTCGTGGTAGCTCCTACGAGCAGTACTTC
TRBV7-9	14	TRBJ1-5	.	few	CASSLIGENQPQHF	TGTGCCAGCAGCTTGATTGGGGAGAATCAGCCCCAGCATTTT